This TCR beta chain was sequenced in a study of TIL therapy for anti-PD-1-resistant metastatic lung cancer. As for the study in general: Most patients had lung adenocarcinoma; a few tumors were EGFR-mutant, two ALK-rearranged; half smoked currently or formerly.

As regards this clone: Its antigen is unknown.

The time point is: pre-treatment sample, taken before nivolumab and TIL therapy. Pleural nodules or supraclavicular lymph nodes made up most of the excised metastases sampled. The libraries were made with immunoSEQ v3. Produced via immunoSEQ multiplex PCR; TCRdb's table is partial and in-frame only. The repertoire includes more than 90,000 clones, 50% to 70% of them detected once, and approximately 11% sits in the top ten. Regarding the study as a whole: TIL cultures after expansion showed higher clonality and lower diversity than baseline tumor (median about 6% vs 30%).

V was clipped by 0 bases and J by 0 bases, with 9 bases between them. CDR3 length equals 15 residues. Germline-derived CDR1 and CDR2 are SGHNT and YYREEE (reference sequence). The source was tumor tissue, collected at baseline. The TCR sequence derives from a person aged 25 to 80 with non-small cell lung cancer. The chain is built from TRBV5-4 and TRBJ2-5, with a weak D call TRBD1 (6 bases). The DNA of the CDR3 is TGTGCCAGCAGCTTGGGGACAGTGTACCAAGAGACCCAGTACTTC. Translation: CASSLGTVYQETQYF.